The text below deals with one T cell receptor (beta chain). Its antigen is not identified. This sample is drawn from a study of T cells in localized non-small cell lung cancer. The V and J ends lost 6 bases and 8 bases, in that order; junction bases with no gene match: 2. The length of the CDR3 is 12 residues. CDR1 SNHLY and CDR2 FYNNEI come from the germline V gene. Libraries were prepared by immunoSEQ multiplex PCR; TCRdb keeps only in-frame clonotypes and omits some of them. The data hold around 29,000 clones, with around 82% observed a single time. Regarding the study as a whole: It was uninvolved adjacent lung that showed the highest T cell clonality, exceeding tumor. Median detection of top 100 tumor clones in adjacent lung was around 57 clones.

The chain is built from TRBV2 and TRBJ1-2, with 11 positions matching TRBD1. The receptor was isolated from a male donor at least 60 years old with stage II squamous cell lung carcinoma. The sequencing used peripheral blood, collected before any cancer treatment. CDR3 in DNA: TGTGCCAGCAGCTGGACAGGGGGCGGCTACACCTTC. Translated: CASSWTGGGYTF.